This is a list of T cell receptor beta chains from one sample in a study of beta chain features in type 1 diabetes. The table came from immunoSEQ multiplex PCR; TCRdb's copy has only in-frame clones and leaves some out. Here the sample spans about 220,000 clones, roughly 10% being singletons. The sample was central memory CD4+ T cells from blood. The origin of the receptors is a man aged 18 to 30 in good health. Each CDR3 is given with its conserved first and last residue. A D gene is named only where the DNA matches it firmly. The size field is filled for only some rows; it gives once, few, many or a size class.

CDR3nt,CDR3aa,v_gene,abundance,d_gene,j_gene
TGTGCCAGCAGCTTGTGGTTAGGTACGCAGTATTTT,CASSLWLGTQYF,TRBV7-9,few,.,TRBJ2-3
TGTGCCAGTAGTACCTCCGGGACAGGGGATCGGCTCGTGACCCAGTACTTC,CASSTSGTGDRLVTQYF,TRBV19,.,TRBD1,TRBJ2-5
TGTGCCAGCTCACCCGGGACTCTCGATGAGCAGTTCTTC,CASSPGTLDEQFF,TRBV18,many,.,TRBJ2-1
TGTGCCAGCAGGATGGACAGGGGAGGGTATGAGCAGTTCTTC,CASRMDRGGYEQFF,TRBV6-6,many,TRBD1,TRBJ2-1
TGCGCCAGCAGCCAAGAGACAGGGATCTTCGAGCAGTACTTC,CASSQETGIFEQYF,TRBV4-3,few,TRBD1,TRBJ2-7
TGTGCCAGCAGTGACAGTGGGGTGAACAATGAGCAGTTCTTC,CASSDSGVNNEQFF,TRBV6-6,.,.,TRBJ2-1
TGTGCCAGCAGTCCCGGGACGTTTTTTGGCTACACCTTC,CASSPGTFFGYTF,TRBV28,.,.,TRBJ1-2
TGTGCCTGGAGTGTATCAGGGACAGGGAGTCAGCCCCAGCATTTT,CAWSVSGTGSQPQHF,TRBV30,.,TRBD1,TRBJ1-5
TGTGCCTGGAGTGTACGGGTCAGCTCATCCGGGCCCCAGCATTTT,CAWSVRVSSSGPQHF,TRBV30,few,.,TRBJ1-5
TGCGCCAGCAGCCCCCGCCGCGGCGGGATGAGCTCCTACAATGAGCAGTTCTTC,CASSPRRGGMSSYNEQFF,TRBV5-1,.,.,TRBJ2-1
TGTGCCAGCAGTTTCACCGGGACAGCTCCCTACGAGCAGTACTTC,CASSFTGTAPYEQYF,TRBV27,many,TRBD1,TRBJ2-7
TGTGCCAGCAGTCGGGACAGGTGGCCCTACGAGCAGTACTTC,CASSRDRWPYEQYF,TRBV6-6,.,TRBD1,TRBJ2-7
TGTGCCAGCATTGAGCGGGAGGGGCCTCCAGATACGCAGTATTTT,CASIEREGPPDTQYF,TRBV28,.,TRBD2,TRBJ2-3
TGTGCCAGCAGCGTAGGACAGGAGAACTATGGCTACACCTTC,CASSVGQENYGYTF,TRBV9,.,.,TRBJ1-2
TGTGCCAGCAGCCGGGACAGGGTCGCCGGGGAGCTGTTTTTT,CASSRDRVAGELFF,TRBV11-2,few,TRBD1,TRBJ2-2
TGCAGCGTTGACCGGCACAGGGGGGGAAATCAGCCCCAGCATTTT,CSVDRHRGGNQPQHF,TRBV29-1,.,TRBD1,TRBJ1-5
TGTGCCAGCAGCTTATTCGGGGGCAGCTACTCTGGGGCCAACGTCCTGACTTTC,CASSLFGGSYSGANVLTF,TRBV5-4,.,.,TRBJ2-6
TGTGCCTGGAACGAGGACATTAGTCAGCCCCAGCATTTT,CAWNEDISQPQHF,TRBV30,.,.,TRBJ1-5
TGTGCCTGGAGTGTACACTCCCGCGAGCAGTTCTTC,CAWSVHSREQFF,TRBV30,.,.,TRBJ2-1
TGTGCCAGCAGCGAAAGGGGGAGCTCCTACGAGCAGTACTTC,CASSERGSSYEQYF,TRBV25-1,.,.,TRBJ2-7
TGTGCCAGCAGCGTAGGGCCGGGAGGTGATGAAAAACTGTTTTTT,CASSVGPGGDEKLFF,TRBV9,.,.,TRBJ1-4
TGCAGTGCTAGCGTCGCTTACGAGCAGTACTTC,CSASVAYEQYF,TRBV20-1,.,.,TRBJ2-7
TGTGCCAGCGGCAGGGGGCCCTACGAGCAGTACTTC,CASGRGPYEQYF,TRBV6-1,few,TRBD1,TRBJ2-7
TGTGCCAGCAGCTTACCGGCTCGACTAGGCCGGTCCAGCACAGATACGCAGTATTTT,CASSLPARLGRSSTDTQYF,TRBV7-2,many,.,TRBJ2-3
TGCAGCGTTGAAGACAGGACAGGGCGGGTAGACACTGAAGCTTTCTTT,CSVEDRTGRVDTEAFF,TRBV29-1,.,TRBD1,TRBJ1-1
TGTGCCAGCAGTGAAGGCCTAAGGACAGGCCGCCTGGTGACCCAGTACTTC,CASSEGLRTGRLVTQYF,TRBV25-1,.,TRBD1,TRBJ2-5
TGTGCCATCAGCGCTAGCGGGTCGGGGGGAGATACGCAGTATTTT,CAISASGSGGDTQYF,TRBV10-3,.,TRBD2,TRBJ2-3
TGTGCCATCAGTGGCCGGGACACAACCACAGATACGCAGTATTTT,CAISGRDTTTDTQYF,TRBV10-3,few,.,TRBJ2-3
TGTGCCAGCAGTTTAAGGAGGTACGAGCAGTACTTC,CASSLRRYEQYF,TRBV28,few,.,TRBJ2-7
TGTGCCAGCAGCTCGTACGAGCAGTACTTC,CASSSYEQYF,TRBV13,few,.,TRBJ2-7
TGCGCCAGCAGCTTGGCCGCGGTGGCTAACTATGGCTACACCTTC,CASSLAAVANYGYTF,TRBV5-1,.,.,TRBJ1-2
TGTGCCAGCAGCTTGGCAACAGGAACGATGAACACTGAAGCTTTCTTT,CASSLATGTMNTEAFF,TRBV5-6,.,.,TRBJ1-1
TGTGCCAGCTCACCAGGCAGCGATGGAAACACCATATATTTT,CASSPGSDGNTIYF,TRBV18,many,.,TRBJ1-3
TGTGCCAGCTCACCCCGGGACCGCAGCACAGATACGCAGTATTTT,CASSPRDRSTDTQYF,TRBV18,few,.,TRBJ2-3
TGTGCCAGCAGCCAAGATGGGACCGAAGGGACCCAGTACTTC,CASSQDGTEGTQYF,TRBV4-2,many,.,TRBJ2-5
TGTGCCAGCAGCTTCCGGCCCCCCACAGATACGCAGTATTTT,CASSFRPPTDTQYF,TRBV7-8,.,.,TRBJ2-3
TGTGCCAGCAGTCCCGATAGGACAGAGTCAGATACGCAGTATTTT,CASSPDRTESDTQYF,TRBV28,.,.,TRBJ2-3
TGTGCCAGCTGCTGGGGCACCGGGGAGCTGTTTTTT,CASCWGTGELFF,TRBV2,few,.,TRBJ2-2
TGTGCCAGCTCACCACTGGGTAGCGGGAGGTCCGAGCAGTACTTC,CASSPLGSGRSEQYF,TRBV18,few,TRBD2,TRBJ2-7
TGTGCCTGGAGTGAACTCCGGGAGCACGAGCAGTACTTC,CAWSELREHEQYF,TRBV30,few,.,TRBJ2-7
TGTGCCAGCAGCGCGCTGGACAGGACCTACGAGCAGTACTTC,CASSALDRTYEQYF,TRBV7-2,.,TRBD1,TRBJ2-7
TGTGCCAGCAGCTTAGTCGGGACAGGTAATCAGCCCCAGCATTTT,CASSLVGTGNQPQHF,TRBV7-2,few,TRBD1,TRBJ1-5
TGCGCCAGCAGCCAAGATTTCGAGGGTGAAAAACTGTTTTTT,CASSQDFEGEKLFF,TRBV4-3,.,.,TRBJ1-4
TGTGCCAGCGCCGTGGGGAGCACAGATACGCAGTATTTT,CASAVGSTDTQYF,TRBV19,few,.,TRBJ2-3
TGTGCCAGCAGCCTTGTGCGGAATACGCAGTATTTT,CASSLVRNTQYF,TRBV28,few,.,TRBJ2-3
TGCAGCGGCTCGAACACCGGGGAGCTGTTTTTT,CSGSNTGELFF,TRBV29-1,.,.,TRBJ2-2
TGTGCCACCCTAGGGGACAGGGACACCGGGGAGCTGTTTTTT,CATLGDRDTGELFF,TRBV10-3,.,TRBD1,TRBJ2-2
TGTGCCTGGAGAGACAGGCGGTCGAACACCGGGGAGCTGTTTTTT,CAWRDRRSNTGELFF,TRBV30,few,.,TRBJ2-2
TGTGCCACCACCCTGGGCGCTAGCGGGGGCAAAAACATTCAGTACTTC,CATTLGASGGKNIQYF,TRBV15,.,TRBD2,TRBJ2-4
TGTGCCAGCAGTTTGATCTACGGTGCGTACGAGCAGTACTTC,CASSLIYGAYEQYF,TRBV27,.,.,TRBJ2-7
TGTGCCAGCAGCCACGGGACAGCCTACGAGCAGTACTTC,CASSHGTAYEQYF,TRBV14,many,TRBD1,TRBJ2-7